A single sample gave rise to the 21 T cell receptor beta chains below, sequenced in a study of cytomegalovirus exposure and HLA in healthy donors. The PCR contained 60 Vbeta and 13 Jbeta primers. Measured with immunoSEQ multiplex PCR; TCRdb has only the in-frame clones, and not every one. This table has a few hundred thousand clones, approximately 91% appearing once. The sample consisted of PBMCs. The receptors were gathered from a girl aged 2 to 10 in good health and CMV-seronegative.

The chain has TRBV5-1 and TRBJ2-7, with 9 bases aligning to TRBD2. This CDR3 has 15 residues. V gave up 2 bases and J gave up 1 base; unmatched junction bases: 4. Germline values: CDR1 SGHRS, CDR2 YFSETQ. This chain's CDR3 is CASSLGTSISYEQYF. CDR3 coding DNA: TGCGCCAGCAGCTTAGGGACTAGCATTTCCTACGAGCAGTACTTC. The full variable domain, with the rest looked up from reference TRBV5-1 and TRBJ2-7, is KAGVTQTPRYLIKTRGQQVTLSCSPISGHRSVSWYQQTPGQGLQFLFEYFSETQRNKGNFPGRFSGRQFSNSRSEMNVSTLELGDSALYLCASSLGTSISYEQYFGPGTRLTVT.

This clone was found a few times. The genes are TRBV4-1 and TRBJ1-5; D gene uncertain. This CDR3 has 14 residues. The V gene's germline CDR1 is MGHRA and CDR2 YSYEKL. V lost 4 bases and J 1 base, leaving 8 bases between the germline ends. The CDR3 loop is CASSPGSSNQPQHF. As DNA, the CDR3 is TGCGCCAGCAGCCCGGGGTCCAGCAATCAGCCCCAGCATTTT.

This sequence joins TRBV11-3 and TRBJ1-1, with 9 positions matching TRBD1. CDR3 length: 16 residues. V lost 2 bases and J lost 5; bases outside the gene matches: 9. Germline V lookup: CDR1 SGHNT, CDR2 YENEEA. DNA for the CDR3: TGTGCCAGCAGCTTAACCTACAGGGGGCTCGGAACTGAAGCTTTCTTT. Translation: CASSLTYRGLGTEAFF.

A single count supports this clone. The rearrangement uses TRBV6-5 and TRBJ1-2; 8 bases align to TRBD1. The CDR3 has 12 amino acids. Germline V gene sequence: CDR1 MNHEY, CDR2 SVGAGI. With V trimmed by 5 bases and J by 8 bases, 4 bases remained unmatched. DNA for the CDR3: TGTGCCAGCAGTGACAGGGGAGTGGGCTACACCTTC. Residues: CASSDRGVGYTF.

V usage is TRBV11-2 and J usage is TRBJ2-6; no reliable D call. Trimming took 6 bases from V and 0 from J, leaving 9 bases between them. Germline CDR1 reads SGHAT; CDR2 reads FQNNGV. CDR3 length equals 15 residues. The CDR3 is CASSSGASGANVLTF. The CDR3 nucleotides read TGTGCCAGCAGTTCAGGCGCCTCTGGGGCCAACGTCCTGACTTTC.

CDR3 loop: CASDQWTAVSEQYF. CDR3 nucleotides: TGTGCCAGCGACCAATGGACAGCCGTCAGCGAGCAGTACTTC. The chain employs TRBV7-7 and TRBJ2-7; D possibly corresponds to TRBD1 (6 bases). The germline V and J ends were trimmed by 8 bases and 6 bases, with 20 bases remaining between them. Looked up from germline, CDR1 is SSHAT and CDR2 is FNYEAQ (reference sequence). The CDR3 totals 14 residues.

About this clone itself: The sample carries other DNA sequences with the same CDR3. J is TRBJ2-1 and V is TRBV9, with 7 bases fitting TRBD2. The germline V gene encodes CDR1 SGDLS and CDR2 YYNGEE. The V gene end was trimmed by 0 bases and the J gene end by 5 bases; junction bases not matched to a gene: 2. CDR3 size: 14 residues. CDR3 residues: CASSVVAGDNEQFF. The CDR3 DNA reads as TGTGCCAGCAGCGTAGTTGCGGGGGACAATGAGCAGTTCTTC. Drawing the rest from reference TRBV9 and TRBJ2-1, the complete variable domain is DSGVTQTPKHLITATGQRVTLRCSPRSGDLSVYWYQQSLDQGLQFLIQYYNGEERAKGNILERFSAQQFPDLHSELNLSSLELGDSALYFCASSVVAGDNEQFFGPGTRLTVL.

The chain joins TRBV27 to TRBJ1-2, with unresolved D. The CDR3 is made up of 13 amino acids. The V gene lost 5 bases and the J gene lost 1 base, with 8 bases spanning the gap. In germline, CDR1 is MNHEY, CDR2 SMNVEV (reference sequence). In DNA form, the CDR3 reads TGTGCCAGCAGTCCGGGGATTAACTATGGCTACACCTTC. It translates to CASSPGINYGYTF.

The rearrangement joins TRBV18 to TRBJ2-7, with 8 bases matching TRBD1. The CDR3 sequence is 15 residues long. With V trimmed by 3 bases and J by 2 bases, 6 bases remained unmatched. Germline V gene sequence: CDR1 KGHSH, CDR2 LQKENI. For the CDR3, the DNA is TGTGCCAGCTCACCTAGGACAGGGAGCCCCTACGAGCAGTACTTC. It translates to CASSPRTGSPYEQYF.

This sequence joins TRBV2 and TRBJ2-7; no clear D. Germline-derived CDR1 and CDR2 are SNHLY and FYNNEI. Trimming shortened V by 1 base and J by 0 bases, and 16 bases separated the two germline ends. The CDR3 is made up of 17 amino acids. In DNA, the CDR3 is TGTGCCAGCAGTGAAGGTCTAGGAGACCAGAACTCCTACGAGCAGTACTTC. As protein: CASSEGLGDQNSYEQYF.

The genes are TRBV5-1 and TRBJ2-3, with 7 bases aligning to TRBD2. V gave up 2 bases and J gave up 2 bases; unmatched junction bases: 5. Germline V lookup: CDR1 SGHRS, CDR2 YFSETQ. The CDR3 is 15 amino acids. The CDR3 DNA is TGCGCCAGCAGCTTTCTAGCGGTGGCCACAGATACGCAGTATTTT. This gives the protein CASSFLAVATDTQYF.

V is TRBV19 and J is TRBJ2-1; 7 bases are shared with TRBD1. Unmatched junction bases numbered 5, after V lost 5 bases and J lost 4 bases. The germline CDR1 and CDR2 sequences are LNHDA and SQIVND (reference sequence). This CDR3 comprises 14 residues. The DNA for the CDR3 is TGTGCCAGTAGTCCAGGGACAGCTTACAATGAGCAGTTCTTC. Translating it yields CASSPGTAYNEQFF.

The chain recombines TRBV4-1 with TRBJ2-3; 9 positions match TRBD2. Germline CDR1 MGHRA, CDR2 YSYEKL. Trimming cost V 1 base and J 2 bases; bases outside gene matches: 7. The CDR3 contains 17 residues. The CDR3 sequence: CASSQGVGLAYTDTQYF. Here the CDR3 DNA reads TGCGCCAGCAGCCAAGGTGTGGGACTAGCTTACACAGATACGCAGTATTTT.

The V call is TRBV19, the J call TRBJ2-1; a possible D gene is TRBD2 (8 bases). Germline values: CDR1 LNHDA, CDR2 SQIVND (reference sequence). This CDR3 spans 16 amino acids. The V gene lost 9 bases and the J gene lost 7 bases, with 25 bases spanning the gap. CDR3 bases: TGTGCCAGGGGGACAGCCGGGACTAGGGCAATTAATGAGCAGTTCTTC. It translates to CARGTAGTRAINEQFF.

The gene calls are TRBV30 and TRBJ1-1; 8 bases are a match to TRBD1. Germline values: CDR1 GTSNPN, CDR2 SVGIG (reference sequence). This CDR3 contains 17 residues. V lost 5 bases and J lost 4; bases outside the gene matches: 18. The CDR3 sequence: CAWDGLGPGGAITEAFF. The CDR3 DNA follows: TGTGCCTGGGACGGACTTGGACCAGGGGGCGCAATCACTGAAGCTTTCTTT.

In this sample, this clone turned up once. The chain couples TRBV27 to TRBJ2-5, with D tentatively TRBD1 (6 bases). Germline lookup yields CDR1 MNHEY and CDR2 SMNVEV (reference sequence). The CDR3 spans 14 residues. Trimming removed 4 bases at V and 1 base at J, with 10 bases between. CDR3 bases: TGTGCCAGCAGTTCGAGGGGGAGCCAAGAGACCCAGTACTTC. Protein: CASSSRGSQETQYF.

For the CDR3, the DNA is TGTGCCAGCAGCTTGGAAACAGCTATCATGAACACTGAAGCTTTCTTT. Translated, it gives CASSLETAIMNTEAFF. The rearrangement joins TRBV5-6 to TRBJ1-1; D is unresolved. Between the trimmed V and J ends, which lost 0 bases and 0 bases, there was a span of 12 bases. Germline V lookup: CDR1 SGHDT, CDR2 YYEEEE. The CDR3 is 16 residues long.

V is TRBV5-4 and J is TRBJ2-7; D is possibly TRBD1 (7 bases). Germline V gene sequence: CDR1 SGHNT, CDR2 YYREEE (reference sequence). Trimming removed 0 bases from V and 2 bases from J, with 15 bases in between. The CDR3 covers 16 residues. The CDR3 DNA follows: TGTGCCAGCAGCTTGGAGGGGGCGGGATTGCCCTACGAGCAGTACTTC. Translated, it gives CASSLEGAGLPYEQYF. Full variable domain (remainder filled in from reference TRBV5-4 and TRBJ2-7): ETGVTQSPTHLIKTRGQQVTLRCSSQSGHNTVSWYQQALGQGPQFIFQYYREEENGRGNFPPRFSGLQFPNYSSELNVNALELDDSALYLCASSLEGAGLPYEQYFGPGTRLTVT.

Regarding this clone: Within the sample, other DNA sequences also encode this same CDR3. CDR3 bases: TGTGCCAGCTCGCCGGCCGGGGAGCTGTTTTTT. The encoded protein is CASSPAGELFF. V usage is TRBV14 and J usage is TRBJ2-2; D remains ambiguous. Trimming pared 8 bases from V and 6 bases from J, leaving 7 bases between. The CDR3 is made up of 11 amino acids. Looked up from germline, CDR1 is SGHDN and CDR2 is FVKESK. Together with reference TRBV14 and TRBJ2-2, the CDR3 gives the full variable domain: EAGVTQFPSHSVIEKGQTVTLRCDPISGHDNLYWYRRVMGKEIKFLLHFVKESKQDESGMPNNRFLAERTGGTYSTLKVQPAELEDSGVYFCASSPAGELFFGEGSRLTVL.

This clone was seen a handful of times. The V call is TRBV30, the J call TRBJ1-6; D is uncertain. V was trimmed by 0 bases and J by 5 bases, leaving 20 bases between them. CDR3 size: 18 residues. Germline V gene data show CDR1 as GTSNPN and CDR2 as SVGIG (reference sequence). For the CDR3, the DNA is TGTGCCTGGAGTGTACGGTGGGGAGTCCCTCCGGATAATTCACCCCTCCACTTT. Translated: CAWSVRWGVPPDNSPLHF.

Here the CDR3 reads CASSIIDRAHEQYF. The CDR3 nucleotides are TGTGCCAGCAGCATCATCGACAGGGCCCACGAGCAGTACTTC. The chain combines TRBV5-4 with TRBJ2-7, with 7 bases fitting TRBD1. Germline values: CDR1 SGHNT, CDR2 YYREEE (reference sequence). V shed 4 bases and J 5 bases; nucleotides not matched to a gene: 9. CDR3 length: 14 amino acids.